Listed here are 17 T cell receptor beta chains from one sample, sequenced in a study of control samples from healthy donors and cancer patients. The repertoire was sequenced with immunoSEQ multiplex PCR; TCRdb's copy has only in-frame clones and lacks some. In the table there are 230,000 or so clones, over 90% of which are singletons. The material sequenced was blood. These receptors were collected from a man aged 45 to 65 in good health.

J is TRBJ2-1 and V is TRBV3-1 (or the pseudogene TRBV3-2), with D perhaps TRBD1 (6 bases). This CDR3 is built from 12 residues. With 0 bases removed from V and 13 bases from J, the gap between germline ends came to 10 bases. Germline CDR1 is LGHDT and CDR2 is YNNKEL (reference sequence). The CDR3 DNA follows: TGTGCCAGCAGCCAAGATAACAGGGTTCAGTTCTTC. Translated, it gives CASSQDNRVQFF.

J is TRBJ2-1 and V is TRBV24-1; 9 nucleotides match TRBD1. V dropped 3 bases and J dropped 4; count of bases not matched to a gene: 6. The CDR3 is made up of 16 amino acids. Germline V gene sequence: CDR1 KGHDR, CDR2 SFDVKD. For the CDR3, the DNA is TGTGCCACCAGTGATGGGACAGGGAGGAAGTACAATGAGCAGTTCTTC. Protein sequence: CATSDGTGRKYNEQFF.

This chain connects TRBV6-6 to TRBJ1-5, with no clear D. Looked up from germline, CDR1 is MNHNY and CDR2 is SVGAGI (reference sequence). The CDR3 is 13 amino acids. V lost 7 bases and J 4 bases, leaving 11 bases between the germline ends. The CDR3 sequence: CASNRQVNQPQHF. The CDR3 DNA is TGTGCCAGCAACCGACAAGTTAATCAGCCCCAGCATTTT.

The gene calls are TRBV5-1 and TRBJ1-1; D gene unclear. The germline CDR1 and CDR2 sequences are SGHRS and YFSETQ. The CDR3 has 14 residues. The V gene lost 0 bases and the J gene lost 1 base, with 7 bases spanning the gap. CDR3 residues: CASSLGPGNTEAFF. CDR3 coding DNA: TGCGCCAGCAGCTTGGGTCCGGGGAACACTGAAGCTTTCTTT.

The V call is TRBV5-1, the J call TRBJ2-1; unclear D gene. There are 16 residues in the CDR3. The germline V gene encodes CDR1 SGHRS and CDR2 YFSETQ. V was clipped by 2 bases and J by 0 bases, with 12 bases between them. CDR3 residues: CASSLIVQSSYNEQFF. The DNA of the CDR3 is TGCGCCAGCAGCTTAATTGTCCAGAGCTCCTACAATGAGCAGTTCTTC.

The gene calls are TRBV7-2 and TRBJ1-1; the D gene is possibly TRBD1 (5 bases). V lost 5 bases and J 9 bases, leaving 13 bases between the germline ends. This CDR3 is 12 amino acids long. CDR1 is SGHTA and CDR2 is FQGNSA in the germline V gene. The CDR3 spells CASSPRRGQAFF. The DNA for the CDR3 is TGTGCCAGCAGCCCTCGCCGGGGCCAAGCTTTCTTT. The complete variable domain, with remaining parts taken from reference TRBV7-2 and TRBJ1-1, reads GAGVSQSPSNKVTEKGKDVELRCDPISGHTALYWYRQSLGQGLEFLIYFQGNSAPDKSGLPSDRFSAERTGGSVSTLTIQRTQQEDSAVYLCASSPRRGQAFFGQGTRLTVV.

The chain joins TRBV15 to TRBJ2-5, with D possibly called TRBD1 or TRBD2 (6 bases each). V dropped 5 bases and J dropped 5 bases, with 21 bases sitting between them. Germline V gives CDR1 LNHNV, CDR2 YYDKDF (reference sequence). This CDR3 comprises 16 residues. The CDR3 DNA is TGTGCCACCAGCGGGTTGCCGGGGGCCAGGGTGGAGACCCAGTACTTC. It specifies CATSGLPGARVETQYF.

Concerning this clone itself: This CDR3 is also generated by other DNA sequences in the sample. V is TRBV5-1 and J is TRBJ2-2; D is undetermined. The germline V gene encodes CDR1 SGHRS and CDR2 YFSETQ. V shed 4 bases and J shed 2 bases, with 9 bases lying between them. The CDR3 is 14 residues long. The CDR3 DNA sequence: TGCGCCAGCAGCCTGGACGGCAACACCGGGGAGCTGTTTTTT. It yields the protein CASSLDGNTGELFF.

The V call is TRBV3-1 (or the pseudogene TRBV3-2), the J call TRBJ1-5; no definite D call. The CDR3 loop spans 15 amino acids. Trimming cost V 0 bases and J 10 bases, with 16 bases left between them. Germline V lookup: CDR1 LGHDT, CDR2 YNNKEL (reference sequence). The CDR3 spells CASSQEVTAGRPQHF. CDR3 bases: TGTGCCAGCAGCCAAGAGGTAACCGCGGGGAGACCCCAGCATTTT.

The V call is TRBV6-6, the J call TRBJ1-2, with D unresolved. The germline gives CDR1 MNHNY, CDR2 SVGAGI (reference sequence). The V gene lost 6 bases and the J gene lost 4 bases, with 9 bases spanning the gap. This CDR3 comprises 12 residues. The CDR3 sequence is CASRPGSYGYTF. Here the CDR3 DNA reads TGTGCCAGCAGGCCAGGATCCTATGGCTACACCTTC.

The chain couples TRBV19 to TRBJ2-2; weak D call: TRBD1 (6 bases). This CDR3 has 16 residues. V lost 7 bases and J 2 bases, leaving 17 bases between the germline ends. Germline assignment: CDR1 LNHDA and CDR2 SQIVND (reference sequence). The CDR3: CASKAPGTPNTGELFF. CDR3 DNA: TGTGCCAGTAAGGCTCCCGGGACACCTAACACCGGGGAGCTGTTTTTT.

V is TRBV12-3 or TRBV12-4 and J is TRBJ1-2; tentative D call: TRBD1 (5 bases). CDR3 length: 13 residues. The V gene lost 6 bases and the J gene lost 2 bases, with 10 bases spanning the gap. CDR3 sequence: CASRTDINYGYTF. CDR3 nucleotide sequence: TGTGCCAGCAGGACAGATATCAACTATGGCTACACCTTC.

The chain is built from TRBV6-4 and TRBJ2-2; 7 bases agree with TRBD1. In germline, CDR1 is MRHNA, CDR2 SNTAGT. The CDR3 runs to 14 residues. V dropped 8 bases and J dropped 8; count of bases not matched to a gene: 11. The CDR3 reads CASRKQGNLGELFF. The CDR3 DNA is TGTGCCAGCCGAAAACAGGGGAACCTGGGGGAGCTGTTTTTT.

The chain joins TRBV5-6 to TRBJ1-3, with a weak D call TRBD1 (5 bases). The CDR3 sequence is 16 residues long. In germline, CDR1 is SGHDT, CDR2 YYEEEE. Between the trimmed V and J ends, which lost 2 bases and 2 bases, there was a span of 14 bases. The CDR3 reads CASSLRGGLAGNTIYF. The CDR3, as DNA: TGTGCCAGCAGCTTAAGGGGAGGTTTAGCTGGAAACACCATATATTTT.

The J gene is TRBJ1-2, the V gene TRBV12-3 or TRBV12-4; D is perhaps TRBD1 (6 bases). This CDR3 spans 13 amino acids. V dropped 6 bases and J dropped 4 bases, with 12 bases sitting between them. The CDR3 DNA is TGTGCCAGCAGCCCCGACAGGAGCTATGGCTACACCTTC. Translated, it gives CASSPDRSYGYTF.

The rearrangement uses TRBV24-1 and TRBJ2-1, with 10 bases aligning to TRBD1. The CDR3 is 15 residues long. Per germline, CDR1 KGHDR and CDR2 SFDVKD. With 4 bases clipped from V and 8 bases from J, the junction kept 7 bases outside the gene matches. This chain's CDR3 is CATSDTGQGVDEQFF. CDR3 DNA sequence: TGTGCCACCAGTGACACAGGACAGGGGGTCGATGAGCAGTTCTTC.

This rearrangement joins TRBV27 to TRBJ1-2; D is undetermined. The V end was cut by 0 bases, the J end by 3 bases, with 11 bases between. The CDR3 contains 15 residues. Germline assignment: CDR1 MNHEY and CDR2 SMNVEV (reference sequence). The CDR3 loop is CASSLSAGTYYGYTF. The CDR3 nucleotides read TGTGCCAGCAGTTTATCTGCTGGAACGTACTATGGCTACACCTTC.